The T cell receptor beta chain described here comes from a study of metastatic and nonmetastatic thyroid tumors. No treatment had been given to any patient before thyroid surgery. Methods used by the authors: Variation in CDR3 across clinicopathological groups served as the basis for constructing a distant-metastasis classifier in papillary thyroid cancer. TCRdb reanalyzed the PCR reads via MiXCR. The V and J calls were not made by the authors but by TCRdb's processing. The table has about 25,000 clones, about 20% seen once; the top ten hold about 30%. This clone has at least ten counts. Its antigen is still unknown. Findings and caveats of the study: In both blood and tumor samples, TCR beta diversity was reported significantly higher for malignant than benign nodules.

Germline CDR1 reads MNHNS; CDR2 reads SASEGT. After removal of 6 bases from V and 5 bases from J, the junction contained 10 bases not matched to a gene. The CDR3 has 16 residues. Input material: blood. The V call is TRBV6-1, the J call TRBJ2-3, with 11 bases matching TRBD2. This TCR derives from a male donor with papillary thyroid cancer or a benign thyroid nodule (not recorded which). Some clones in this sample may be carry-over from other donors' samples. CDR3 residues: CASSFTSGRTQDTQYF. Written as DNA, the CDR3 is TGTGCCAGCAGCTTCACTAGCGGGAGAACGCAAGATACGCAGTATTTT.